The 26 T cell receptor beta chains given below trace back to one sample, sequenced in a study of cytomegalovirus exposure and HLA in healthy donors (dated by TCRdb to the late 2010s). Library method: the immunoSEQ multiplex PCR assay. For the multiplex PCR, a mixture combining 60 forward primers for TCR Vbeta segments and 13 reverse primers for TCR Jbeta segments was used. TCRdb limited this immuneACCESS table to in-frame rearrangements with V and J called. A share of clones is missing; checked studies link under half to unresolved V genes, and the rest is unexplained. In this sample the table shows tens of thousands of clones, almost 85% of which occur a single time. 2.9% of the sample belongs to the ten largest clones. Sequencing was done on a sample of PBMCs. These receptors were taken from a man aged 45-65 years in good health and CMV-seronegative.

The rearrangement links TRBV27 to TRBJ2-7; TRBD1 matches 10 bases. With V trimmed by 0 bases and J by 2 bases, 4 bases remained unmatched. The germline V gene has CDR1 MNHEY and CDR2 SMNVEV (reference sequence). The CDR3 runs 16 residues. CDR3 region: CASSLSGQGVTYEQYF. CDR3 DNA: TGTGCCAGCAGTTTATCCGGACAGGGGGTTACCTACGAGCAGTACTTC.

The chain uses TRBV18 and TRBJ1-5, with a tentative D call TRBD1 (5 bases). CDR3 length equals 15 residues. Germline loops: CDR1 KGHSH, CDR2 LQKENI. V was shortened by 2 bases and J by 0 bases, with 8 bases between the two germline ends. The CDR3 spells CASSPGQASNQPQHF. The CDR3 DNA reads as TGTGCCAGCTCACCAGGACAAGCTAGCAATCAGCCCCAGCATTTT. Complete variable domain (other parts from reference TRBV18 and TRBJ1-5): NAGVMQNPRHLVRRRGQEARLRCSPMKGHSHVYWYRQLPEEGLKFMVYLQKENIIDESGMPKERFSAEFPKEGPSILRIQQVVRGDSAAYFCASSPGQASNQPQHFGDGTRLSIL.

The V gene is TRBV7-3, the J gene TRBJ1-2; the match to TRBD1 covers 7 bases. This CDR3 region has 13 residues. After removal of 5 bases from V and 3 bases from J, the junction contained 3 bases not matched to a gene. In germline, CDR1 is SGHTA, CDR2 FQGTGA. CDR3 sequence: CASSQTGDYGYTF. The CDR3 DNA reads as TGTGCCAGCAGCCAAACAGGGGACTATGGCTACACCTTC.

With regard to this clone: Compared with germline, one end of the junction differs, possibly owing to a read error. J is TRBJ2-2 and V is TRBV7-9; D is perhaps TRBD1 (5 bases). Germline V gene lookup returns CDR1 SEHNR and CDR2 FQNEAQ (reference sequence). The CDR3 totals 15 residues. This CDR3 reads CASRQGQSNPGELFF. The CDR3 DNA sequence: TGTGCCAGCAGGCAGGGTCAGTCGAACCCCGGGGAGCTGTTTTTT.

Note on this clone: Relative to the germline gene, one junction end is altered; a read error may explain this. The rearrangement joins TRBV19 to TRBJ1-5; D may be TRBD1 (6 bases). The CDR3 extends over 14 amino acids. Germline V gene data show CDR1 as LNHDA and CDR2 as SQIVND (reference sequence). The CDR3 DNA follows: TGTGCCAGTAGTCTAGACAGGAGCAATCAGCCCCAGCATTTT. As protein: CASSLDRSNQPQHF.

V usage is TRBV7-8 and J usage is TRBJ2-7; 9 nucleotides match TRBD1. The CDR3 consists of 16 residues. Germline-derived CDR1 and CDR2 are SGHVS and FQNEAQ. The junction had 9 bases not matched to a gene; V was cut back by 5 bases and J by 1 base. The CDR3 is CASSTSIGTGSYEQYF. CDR3 bases: TGTGCCAGCAGCACATCCATCGGGACAGGGTCCTACGAGCAGTACTTC.

This chain joins TRBV6-5 and TRBJ2-3; D gene uncertain. The V end lost 7 bases, the J end lost 1 base, and 12 bases lay between the germline ends. CDR1 is MNHEY and CDR2 is SVGAGI in the germline V gene. This CDR3 has 14 amino acids. CDR3 DNA: TGTGCCAGCAAGACCCTAGGTGGCACAGATACGCAGTATTTT. The encoded protein is CASKTLGGTDTQYF.

This rearrangement joins TRBV19 to TRBJ2-3; 7 nucleotides align to TRBD2. The germline CDR1 and CDR2 sequences are LNHDA and SQIVND (reference sequence). Unmatched junction bases numbered 2, after V lost 5 bases and J lost 9 bases. This CDR3 is built from 11 residues. In DNA form, the CDR3 reads TGTGCCAGTAGTGGGGGGGTGACGCAGTATTTT. Its translation: CASSGGVTQYF.

This chain joins TRBV28 and TRBJ2-1; TRBD2 matches at 12 bases. There are 16 residues in the CDR3. The trim removed 4 bases at V and 6 bases at J, leaving 7 bases unmatched. Germline assignment: CDR1 MDHEN and CDR2 SYDVKM. DNA of the CDR3: TGTGCCAGCAGTTCCCTAGCGGGGGGGCTTCTCAATGAGCAGTTCTTC. Protein sequence: CASSSLAGGLLNEQFF. Using reference TRBV28 and TRBJ2-1 for the parts outside the CDR3, the full variable domain is DVKVTQSSRYLVKRTGEKVFLECVQDMDHENMFWYRQDPGLGLRLIYFSYDVKMKEKGDIPEGYSVSREKKERFSLILESASTNQTSMYLCASSSLAGGLLNEQFFGPGTRLTVL.

This chain joins TRBV7-9 and TRBJ2-3; 9 positions agree with TRBD2. The CDR3 is 17 residues long. After removal of 2 bases from V and 0 bases from J, the junction contained 6 bases not matched to a gene. Per the germline V gene, CDR1 is SEHNR and CDR2 is FQNEAQ (reference sequence). In DNA, the CDR3 is TGTGCCAGCAGCTTAATGGGACTAGCCGCTAGCACAGATACGCAGTATTTT. Amino acid sequence: CASSLMGLAASTDTQYF.

The genes are TRBV5-1 and TRBJ2-5; tentative D call: TRBD1 (6 bases). The CDR3 is 17 residues long. Germline V lookup: CDR1 SGHRS, CDR2 YFSETQ. V lost 5 bases and J 2 bases, leaving 22 bases between the germline ends. This CDR3 is CASRPFWDTTFQETQYF. The DNA of the CDR3 is TGCGCCAGCAGGCCCTTCTGGGACACCACCTTTCAAGAGACCCAGTACTTC. Full variable domain (rest looked up from reference TRBV5-1 and TRBJ2-5): KAGVTQTPRYLIKTRGQQVTLSCSPISGHRSVSWYQQTPGQGLQFLFEYFSETQRNKGNFPGRFSGRQFSNSRSEMNVSTLELGDSALYLCASRPFWDTTFQETQYFGPGTRLLVL.

CDR3 protein: CASSLESRGPYEQYF. The CDR3 DNA follows: TGTGCCAGCAGCTTAGAATCCAGGGGCCCCTACGAGCAGTACTTC. The chain carries TRBV7-3 and TRBJ2-7; TRBD1 is a possible D gene (6 bases). The V gene's germline CDR1 is SGHTA and CDR2 FQGTGA. The V end was cut by 2 bases, the J end by 2 bases, with 13 bases between. This CDR3 is 15 amino acids long.

This clone is a singleton in its sample. This chain joins TRBV28 and TRBJ1-3; 7 nucleotides line up with TRBD1. Germline V gives CDR1 MDHEN, CDR2 SYDVKM. The trim removed 4 bases at V and 0 bases at J, leaving 6 bases unmatched. The CDR3 covers 16 residues. The CDR3 region has the DNA TGTGCCAGCAGTTCGACAGGGTTCGGCTCTGGAAACACCATATATTTT. It encodes CASSSTGFGSGNTIYF.

The rearrangement joins TRBV5-1 to TRBJ1-1; D not certain. Germline-derived CDR1 and CDR2 are SGHRS and YFSETQ. V gave up 4 bases and J gave up 2 bases, with 9 bases separating them. This CDR3 contains 13 residues. The CDR3 coding sequence is TGCGCCAGCAGCGGGCAGGTAAACACTGAAGCTTTCTTT. Translation: CASSGQVNTEAFF. Based on the CDR3 plus reference TRBV5-1 and TRBJ1-1, the full variable domain is KAGVTQTPRYLIKTRGQQVTLSCSPISGHRSVSWYQQTPGQGLQFLFEYFSETQRNKGNFPGRFSGRQFSNSRSEMNVSTLELGDSALYLCASSGQVNTEAFFGQGTRLTVV.

This clone turned up a few times. The chain carries TRBV5-6 and TRBJ1-2; D is perhaps TRBD1 (5 bases). Trimming stripped 0 bases from V and 4 bases from J, with 10 bases between. CDR1 SGHDT and CDR2 YYEEEE come from the germline V gene. CDR3 size: 14 residues. CDR3 DNA: TGTGCCAGCAGCTTGGAGGGGATCTCCTATGGCTACACCTTC. As protein: CASSLEGISYGYTF. Combining the CDR3 with reference TRBV5-6 and TRBJ1-2 gives the whole variable domain DAGVTQSPTHLIKTRGQQVTLRCSPKSGHDTVSWYQQALGQGPQFIFQYYEEEERQRGNFPDRFSGHQFPNYSSELNVNALLLGDSALYLCASSLEGISYGYTFGSGTRLTVV.

On this clone: A read error may account for a junction end that differs from germline. The chain joins TRBV7-6 to TRBJ2-7, with a possible D match to TRBD1 (6 bases). CDR3 length equals 15 residues. Germline CDR1 SGHVS, CDR2 FNYEAQ. Here the CDR3 DNA reads TGTGCCAGCAGCTTATCCAGGGGAAGCTCCTACGGGCAGTACTTC. Its translation: CASSLSRGSSYGQYF. Together with reference TRBV7-6 and TRBJ2-7, the CDR3 gives the full variable domain: GAGVSQSPRYKVTKRGQDVALRCDPISGHVSLYWYRQALGQGPEFLTYFNYEAQQDKSGLPNDRFSAERPEGSISTLTIQRTEQRDSAMYRCASSLSRGSSYGQYFGPGTRLTVT.

The J gene is TRBJ2-5, the V gene TRBV28, with D perhaps matching TRBD2 (6 bases). The germline gives CDR1 MDHEN, CDR2 SYDVKM. There are 13 residues in the CDR3. V was shortened by 7 bases and J by 2 bases, with 11 bases between the two germline ends. CDR3 nucleotides: TGTGCCAGCAAGGAGGGAAATCAAGAGACCCAGTACTTC. It is translated as CASKEGNQETQYF.

The V call is TRBV28, the J call TRBJ1-5, with 9 positions matching TRBD1. CDR3 length: 13 residues. CDR1 is MDHEN and CDR2 is SYDVKM in the germline V gene. Trimming cost V 8 bases and J 9 bases; bases outside gene matches: 8. This CDR3 is CASAPGQGVPQHF. The CDR3 DNA sequence: TGTGCCAGCGCTCCGGGACAGGGTGTGCCCCAGCATTTT.

This clone was seen just once. The chain employs TRBV9 and TRBJ2-1; 10 bases are a match to TRBD1. This CDR3 has 14 amino acids. Per germline, CDR1 SGDLS and CDR2 YYNGEE. V lost 2 bases and J lost 8; bases outside the gene matches: 4. In DNA form, the CDR3 reads TGTGCCAGCAGCGTTAGACAGGGGGCGGATGAGCAGTTCTTC. This sequence encodes CASSVRQGADEQFF. Looking up the rest from reference TRBV9 and TRBJ2-1 gives the full variable domain: DSGVTQTPKHLITATGQRVTLRCSPRSGDLSVYWYQQSLDQGLQFLIQYYNGEERAKGNILERFSAQQFPDLHSELNLSSLELGDSALYFCASSVRQGADEQFFGPGTRLTVL.

This clone appeared a few times. The gene calls are TRBV29-1 and TRBJ2-1; D is unresolved. The CDR3 has 14 amino acids. Trimming cost V 2 bases and J 0 bases, with 8 bases left between them. Per germline, CDR1 SQVTM and CDR2 ANQGSEA. CDR3 DNA sequence: TGCAGCGTTGAACCTCGGAGCTCCTACAATGAGCAGTTCTTC. Its protein product is CSVEPRSSYNEQFF.

The rearrangement uses TRBV28 and TRBJ1-2; no reliable D call. V was trimmed by 6 bases and J by 8 bases, leaving 13 bases between them. Germline V CDR1 and CDR2: MDHEN, SYDVKM. The CDR3 totals 12 residues. The CDR3 sequence: CASRPPSYGYTF. The DNA for the CDR3 is TGTGCCAGCAGACCACCGTCCTACGGCTACACCTTC.

The V and J genes are TRBV7-2 and TRBJ2-7; D not certain. Trimming stripped 5 bases from V and 2 bases from J, with 7 bases between. CDR3 size: 12 residues. CDR1 is SGHTA, CDR2 FQGNSA, per germline. CDR3 in amino acids: CASSIPAYEQYF. As DNA, the CDR3 is TGTGCCAGCAGCATCCCAGCCTACGAGCAGTACTTC.

The rearrangement links TRBV6-5 to TRBJ2-2; 7 bases align to TRBD1. The CDR3 consists of 14 residues. Germline loops: CDR1 MNHEY, CDR2 SVGAGI. V was pared by 6 bases and J by 3 bases, with 4 bases of the junction left unmatched. The CDR3 region is CASRAGGYTGELFF. The CDR3 DNA follows: TGTGCCAGCAGGGCAGGGGGTTACACCGGGGAGCTGTTTTTT.

This clone showed up just a few times. This sequence joins TRBV19 and TRBJ2-3; 7 nucleotides line up with TRBD2. The CDR3 spans 14 residues. The germline V gene has CDR1 LNHDA and CDR2 SQIVND (reference sequence). Trimming removed 4 bases from V and 6 bases from J; junction bases left unmatched: 7. In nucleotides, the CDR3 is TGTGCCAGTAGTAGCGGGGGTAGAACGGATACGCAGTATTTT. It encodes CASSSGGRTDTQYF.

The chain uses TRBV7-9 and TRBJ1-1, with D possibly TRBD1 on 5 matching bases. Looked up from germline, CDR1 is SEHNR and CDR2 is FQNEAQ (reference sequence). V was pared by 5 bases and J by 1 base, with 17 bases between. The CDR3 covers 16 residues. The CDR3 region has the DNA TGTGCCAGCAGCATAGACCGTGGGGGGAAGAACACTGAAGCTTTCTTT. Translated, it gives CASSIDRGGKNTEAFF.

This chain uses TRBV9 with TRBJ1-6; 8 bases fit TRBD1. The CDR3 covers 15 residues. After removal of 3 bases from V and 9 bases from J, the junction contained 8 bases not matched to a gene. Germline CDR1 and CDR2: SGDLS and YYNGEE. As DNA, the CDR3 is TGTGCCAGCAGCGCGACAGGGGATGGGGGTTCACCCCTCCACTTT. Its protein is CASSATGDGGSPLHF.